The rows below give T cell receptor beta chains drawn from one sample of a study of breast tumors, draining lymph nodes, adjacent tissues. TCRdb re-called the multiplex PCR reads through MiXCR, storing one row per CDR3 protein. This sample has roughly 8,000 distinct CDR3 sequences, with over 60% found just once. Sequencing used tumor-adjacent breast tissue. The receptors stem from a female donor with breast cancer. Some clones in this sample may be carry-over from other donors' samples. Both conserved end residues are part of each CDR3. The D gene is left open where the match is weak. Clone sizes are given selectively: once, few, many, or a class where the clone is expanded.

TRBV9	once	TRBJ2-5	-	CASSAPAGNLETQYF	TGTGCCAGCAGCGCCCCAGCAGGGAATTTGGAGACCCAGTACTTC
TRBV20-1	-	TRBJ2-3	TRBD2	CSADETSGVTDTQYF	TGCAGTGCCGACGAAACTAGCGGGGTTACAGATACGCAGTATTTT
TRBV7-2	-	TRBJ1-3	-	CASSLVGPSGNTIYF	TGTGCCAGCAGCTTAGTCGGGCCCTCTGGAAACACCATATATTTT
TRBV20-1	few	TRBJ2-7	-	CSAVRDSNSYEQYF	TGCAGTGCTGTCCGGGACTCCAACTCCTACGAGCAGTACTTC
TRBV5-4	-	TRBJ2-7	TRBD1	CASSGGQGFDEQYF	TGTGCCAGCAGCGGGGGACAGGGTTTCGACGAGCAGTACTTC
TRBV6-6	-	TRBJ1-4	-	CASSYSAAPGTDNEKLFF	TGTGCCAGCAGTTACTCTGCAGCTCCGGGGACGGATAATGAAAAACTGTTTTTT
TRBV10-2	-	TRBJ2-1	-	CASSGGSYNEQFF	TGCGCCAGCAGCGGGGGCTCCTACAATGAGCAGTTCTTC
TRBV20-1	medium-sized	TRBJ2-6	-	CSATGTSGANVLTF	TGCAGTGCTACCGGGACATCTGGGGCCAACGTCCTGACTTTC
TRBV28	many	TRBJ1-2	TRBD1	CASRETGGGYGYTF	TGTGCCAGTAGAGAAACAGGGGGCGGGTATGGCTACACCTTC
TRBV30	-	TRBJ2-7	TRBD1	CAWSGGTGAYEQYF	TGTGCCTGGAGTGGAGGGACAGGGGCCTACGAGCAGTACTTC
TRBV20-1	-	TRBJ2-5	-	CSARVENQETQYF	TGCAGTGCTAGAGTCGAGAACCAAGAGACCCAGTACTTC
TRBV9	-	TRBJ1-2	TRBD1	CASSFNRGMRGYTF	TGTGCCAGCAGCTTTAACAGGGGAATGAGGGGCTACACCTTC
TRBV2	-	TRBJ2-7	-	CASSDQAGGNEQYF	TGTGCCAGCAGTGATCAGGCAGGGGGGAACGAGCAGTACTTC
TRBV19	once	TRBJ1-2	-	CASMERGKANYGYTF	TGTGCCAGTATGGAAAGGGGAAAGGCTAACTATGGCTACACCTTC
TRBV20-1	medium-sized	TRBJ1-5	TRBD1	CSARAPGGVQPQHF	TGCAGTGCTAGAGCCCCAGGGGGCGTTCAGCCCCAGCATTTT
TRBV7-2	-	TRBJ2-4	-	CASSTSRGNIQYF	TGTGCCAGCAGCACCAGCCGGGGGAACATTCAGTACTTC
TRBV18	medium-sized	TRBJ2-7	-	CASSDSRNEQYF	TGTGCCAGCTCAGACAGTAGGAACGAGCAGTACTTC
TRBV7-9	-	TRBJ2-7	TRBD1	CASSFGTGSYEQYF	TGTGCCAGCAGCTTCGGGACAGGGTCCTACGAGCAGTACTTC
TRBV27	many	TRBJ1-6	-	CASRSLPGTTGSPLHF	TGTGCCAGCAGATCACTTCCCGGGACAACTGGGTCACCCCTCCACTTT
TRBV19	-	TRBJ2-3	-	CASRTGEGYTDTQYF	TGTGCCAGTAGGACAGGGGAGGGTTACACAGATACGCAGTATTTT
TRBV9	-	TRBJ2-2	TRBD1	CASSPTGGSGELFF	TGTGCCAGCAGCCCTACAGGGGGCAGCGGGGAGCTGTTTTTT
TRBV9	medium-sized	TRBJ2-3	TRBD2	CASSASGASSTDTQYF	TGTGCCAGCAGCGCTAGCGGGGCCTCTAGCACAGATACGCAGTATTTT
TRBV9	once	TRBJ1-6	-	CASQEGAGAPLHF	TGTGCCAGCCAAGAGGGAGCGGGGGCACCCCTCCACTTT
TRBV2	-	TRBJ2-1	TRBD1	CASSSRDRLNNEQFF	TGTGCCAGCAGTAGCCGGGACAGACTAAACAATGAGCAGTTCTTC
TRBV10-3	-	TRBJ2-5	-	CAISRGEETQYF	TGTGCCATCAGCAGGGGCGAGGAGACCCAGTACTTC
TRBV2	-	TRBJ2-7	-	CASNFRPAYEQYF	TGTGCCAGCAACTTTAGGCCAGCCTACGAGCAGTACTTC
TRBV2	-	TRBJ2-5	-	CASSALAQYF	TGTGCCAGCAGTGCCCTGGCACAGTACTTC
TRBV7-6	medium-sized	TRBJ2-5	-	CASSLTPGTQYF	TGTGCCAGCAGCTTGACCCCCGGGACCCAGTACTTC
TRBV6-5	many	TRBJ1-4	-	CASSYSSQGWVEKLFF	TGTGCCAGCAGTTACAGTTCGCAGGGATGGGTTGAAAAACTGTTTTTT
TRBV20-1	-	TRBJ2-5	TRBD2	CSAMGLAGAMGETQYF	TGCAGTGCAATGGGACTAGCGGGGGCCATGGGGGAGACCCAGTACTTC
TRBV24-1	-	TRBJ2-3	-	CATRGTATDTQYF	TGTGCCACACGGGGGACGGCCACAGATACGCAGTATTTT
TRBV24-1	-	TRBJ2-7	TRBD1	CATSDSLMGQGEQYF	TGTGCCACCAGTGATTCCCTTATGGGACAGGGCGAGCAGTACTTC
TRBV5-4	-	TRBJ2-7	TRBD2	CASSGGRSPYEQYF	TGTGCCAGCAGTGGCGGGAGGAGTCCCTACGAGCAGTACTTC
TRBV5-1	medium-sized	TRBJ2-1	TRBD1	CASSFMDRGNNEQFF	TGCGCCAGCAGCTTTATGGACAGGGGAAACAATGAGCAGTTCTTC
TRBV20-1	many	TRBJ2-1	TRBD2	CSARDPGGVGYNEQFF	TGCAGTGCTAGAGATCCGGGGGGAGTTGGGTACAATGAGCAGTTCTTC
TRBV20-1	-	TRBJ1-6	TRBD1	CSAGQGVNSPLHF	TGCAGTGCCGGACAGGGTGTTAATTCACCCCTCCACTTT
TRBV7-6	medium-sized	TRBJ2-1	-	CASSLAPGNEQFF	TGTGCCAGCAGCTTAGCGCCCGGAAATGAGCAGTTCTTC
TRBV7-9	-	TRBJ1-2	-	CASSLGISGYGYTF	TGTGCCAGCAGCCTCGGGATCTCGGGCTATGGCTACACCTTC
TRBV20-1	-	TRBJ2-3	-	CSGYILGSSTDTQYF	TGCAGTGGTTACATCTTGGGTTCAAGCACAGATACGCAGTATTTT
TRBV7-8	-	TRBJ2-5	-	CASSLALETQYF	TGTGCCAGCAGCTTAGCCCTTGAGACCCAGTACTTC
TRBV20-1	-	TRBJ2-3	-	CSASLGQGWTDTQYF	TGCAGTGCTAGTTTGGGGCAGGGTTGGACAGATACGCAGTATTTT
TRBV10-3	once	TRBJ2-3	TRBD2	CAISEFAGGVQDTQYF	TGTGCCATCAGTGAGTTCGCGGGAGGCGTTCAGGACACGCAGTATTTT
TRBV20-1	few	TRBJ2-1	TRBD2	CSAGDRDYREDEQFF	TGCAGTGCTGGCGACCGGGACTACCGCGAAGATGAGCAGTTCTTC
TRBV2	-	TRBJ2-1	TRBD2	CASSDSGRSYNEQFF	TGTGCCAGCAGTGATAGCGGGAGGTCCTACAATGAGCAGTTCTTC
TRBV7-9	-	TRBJ1-2	-	CASSLGPQPDPLGYTF	TGTGCCAGCAGCTTAGGTCCCCAGCCAGACCCCCTTGGCTACACCTTC
TRBV6-5	-	TRBJ2-3	TRBD2	CASSSSGGGDTQYF	TGTGCCAGCAGTTCTAGCGGGGGGGGCGATACGCAGTATTTT
TRBV10-3	few	TRBJ2-7	TRBD2	CAISGGGRAQYEQYF	TGTGCCATCAGCGGGGGCGGGAGGGCCCAATACGAGCAGTACTTC
TRBV5-5	medium-sized	TRBJ2-5	-	CASSLGQGIGTQYF	TGTGCCAGCAGCTTGGGGCAGGGGATAGGGACCCAGTACTTC
TRBV12-3/TRBV12-4	-	TRBJ1-3	TRBD1	CASSRPGTGSGNTIYF	TGTGCCAGCAGCCGTCCCGGGACAGGGTCTGGAAACACCATATATTTT
TRBV20-1	-	TRBJ2-4	TRBD2	CSPRAGGLVGAKNIQYF	TGCAGTCCACGAGCGGGAGGGTTGGTCGGAGCCAAAAACATTCAGTACTTC
TRBV6-1	few	TRBJ1-1	TRBD1	CASSGLGQGFEAFF	TGTGCCAGCAGTGGGCTGGGACAGGGGTTTGAAGCTTTCTTT
TRBV6-6	-	TRBJ1-6	-	CASRMGKSNSPLHF	TGTGCCAGCAGGATGGGGAAAAGTAATTCACCCCTCCACTTT